Sequencing of this T cell receptor beta chain was carried out in a study of shared T cell receptors in the human thymus. Measured with immunoSEQ multiplex PCR; TCRdb has only the in-frame clones, and not every one. Of approximately 660,000 clones listed, approximately 87% are singletons. The same sample was also studied in work on human thymus T cells.

The sequencing sample was made of thymocytes. The clonotype was recovered from a boy in the first two years of life with a congenital heart defect.

The CDR3 coding sequence is TGTGCCAGCAGCCAACTAGCGGGAGGACCCTACAATGAGCAGTTCTTC. Amino acids: CASSQLAGGPYNEQFF. This chain links TRBV7-2 with TRBJ2-1, with TRBD2 identical over 12 bases. V lost 5 bases, J lost 2 bases, and 4 bases stayed unmatched. From germline, CDR1 is SGHTA and CDR2 FQGNSA. The CDR3 extends over 16 amino acids.